These T cell receptor beta chains were read from a single sample in a study of T-cell reconstitution after alpha-beta-depleted transplantation in children. TCRdb redid the calling of the PCR reads with MiXCR, one entry per CDR3 protein. The sample contains nearly 250,000 distinct CDR3 sequences, 8.2% of which appear only once. The sample in question was PBMCs, mostly from graft donor cells, obtained 180 days after TCRalphabeta/CD19-depleted stem cell transplant. The source of these receptors is a male patient younger than 18 who had a stem cell transplant for acute lymphoblastic leukemia, so the T cells may come from the graft donor. CDR3s include the opening cysteine and the closing phenylalanine or tryptophan. D genes are given only for firm matches. Clone sizes are shown as once, few, many, or a class for an expanded clone.

d_call j_call v_call clone_size cdr3_nt cdr3_aa
TRBD2 TRBJ2-3 TRBV20-1 many TGCAGTGCTCCGGGACTAGCGGGGCATACGCAGTATTTT CSAPGLAGHTQYF
TRBD1 TRBJ1-3 TRBV7-9 many TGTGCCAGCACCTTAAGGACAGGGAACACCATATATTTT CASTLRTGNTIYF
. TRBJ2-7 TRBV14 many TGTGCCAGCAGCCAAGGCTCCAGGGGCAGTGGCGAGCAGTACTTC CASSQGSRGSGEQYF
. TRBJ2-4 TRBV13 many TGTGCCAGCAGCTTGGCCCCCCTAGCGCCCCAACGGATTAACATTCAGTACTTC CASSLAPLAPQRINIQYF
. TRBJ2-3 TRBV7-2 many TGTGCCAGCAGCTTTGGGGGCATAGATACGCAGTATTTT CASSFGGIDTQYF
TRBD1 TRBJ1-3 TRBV2 many TGTGCCAGCAGTTCTGACAGGGCTGGAAACACCATATATTTT CASSSDRAGNTIYF
TRBD1 TRBJ2-1 TRBV12-3/TRBV12-4 many TGTGCCAGCAGTTTGACAGGGCCCCGCGAGCAGTTCTTC CASSLTGPREQFF
TRBD2 TRBJ2-1 TRBV7-9 many TGTGCCAGCAGCTCCGGGACTAGCGGCCCTTACAATGAGCAGTTCTTC CASSSGTSGPYNEQFF
. TRBJ2-3 TRBV6-1 many TGTGCCAGCAGTCCGAAAGCCCGGGTATCAGATACGCAGTATTTT CASSPKARVSDTQYF
TRBD1 TRBJ2-6 TRBV27 many TGTGCCAGCAGTTACAGGGGACCTGGGGCCAACGTCCTGACTTTC CASSYRGPGANVLTF